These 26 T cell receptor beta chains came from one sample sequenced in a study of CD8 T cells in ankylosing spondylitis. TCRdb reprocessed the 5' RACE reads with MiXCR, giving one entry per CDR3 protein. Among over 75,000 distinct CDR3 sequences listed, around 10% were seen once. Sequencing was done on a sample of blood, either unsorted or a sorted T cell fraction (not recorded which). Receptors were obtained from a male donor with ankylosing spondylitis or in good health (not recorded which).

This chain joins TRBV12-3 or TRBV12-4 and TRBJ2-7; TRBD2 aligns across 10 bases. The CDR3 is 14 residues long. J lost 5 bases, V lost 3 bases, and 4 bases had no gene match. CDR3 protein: CASSFTSGVNEQYF. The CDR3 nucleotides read TGTGCCAGCAGTTTTACTAGCGGGGTGAACGAGCAGTACTTC.

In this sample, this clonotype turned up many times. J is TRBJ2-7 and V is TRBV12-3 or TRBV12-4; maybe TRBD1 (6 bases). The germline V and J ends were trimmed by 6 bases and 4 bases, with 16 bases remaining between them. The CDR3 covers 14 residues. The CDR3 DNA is TGTGCCAGCAGCCTGGGGGCAGTAACATACGAGCAGTACTTC. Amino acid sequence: CASSLGAVTYEQYF.

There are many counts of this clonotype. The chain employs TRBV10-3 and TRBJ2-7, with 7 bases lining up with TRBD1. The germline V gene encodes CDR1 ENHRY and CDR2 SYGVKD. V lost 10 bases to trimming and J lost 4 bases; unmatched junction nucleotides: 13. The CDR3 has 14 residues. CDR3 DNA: TGTGCCAGCACCTCCGGACAGGTAACTTACGAGCAGTACTTC. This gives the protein CASTSGQVTYEQYF.

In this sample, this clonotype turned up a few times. CDR3 DNA sequence: TGTGCCATCGGTCGGAGACTAGCGGTCTCCTACAATGAGCAGTTCTTC. Amino acid sequence: CAIGRRLAVSYNEQFF. V is TRBV6-1 and J is TRBJ2-1; 9 nucleotides align to TRBD2. From germline, CDR1 is MNHNS and CDR2 SASEGT. J gave up 0 bases and V 10 bases, and 10 bases lay outside the gene matches. The CDR3 runs 16 residues.

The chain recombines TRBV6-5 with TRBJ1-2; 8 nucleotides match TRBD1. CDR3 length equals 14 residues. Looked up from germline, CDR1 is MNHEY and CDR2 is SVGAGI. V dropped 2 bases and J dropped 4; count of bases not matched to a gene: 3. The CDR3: CASSYGQGGYGYTF. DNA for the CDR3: TGTGCCAGCAGTTACGGACAGGGCGGCTATGGCTACACCTTC.

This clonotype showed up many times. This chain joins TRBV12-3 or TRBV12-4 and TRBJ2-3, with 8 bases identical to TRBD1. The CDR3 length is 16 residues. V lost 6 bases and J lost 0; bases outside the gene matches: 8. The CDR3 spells CASRNPTGASTDTQYF. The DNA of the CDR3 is TGTGCCAGCAGAAACCCGACAGGGGCGAGCACAGATACGCAGTATTTT.

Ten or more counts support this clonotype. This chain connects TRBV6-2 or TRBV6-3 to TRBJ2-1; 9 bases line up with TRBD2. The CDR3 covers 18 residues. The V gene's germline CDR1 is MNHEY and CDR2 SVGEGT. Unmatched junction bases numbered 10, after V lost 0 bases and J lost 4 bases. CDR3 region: CASSYSPPASGVYNEQFF. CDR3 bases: TGTGCCAGCAGTTACTCCCCTCCGGCTAGCGGGGTTTACAATGAGCAGTTCTTC.

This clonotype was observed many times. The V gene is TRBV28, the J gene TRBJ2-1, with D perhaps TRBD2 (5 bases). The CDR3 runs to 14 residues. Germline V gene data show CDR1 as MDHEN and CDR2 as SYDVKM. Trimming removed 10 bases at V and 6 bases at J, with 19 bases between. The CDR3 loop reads CATKELVGSNEQFF. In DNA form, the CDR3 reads TGTGCCACCAAAGAACTAGTCGGGTCCAATGAGCAGTTCTTC. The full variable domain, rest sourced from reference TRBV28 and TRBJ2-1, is DVKVTQSSRYLVKRTGEKVFLECVQDMDHENMFWYRQDPGLGLRLIYFSYDVKMKEKGDIPEGYSVSREKKERFSLILESASTNQTSMYLCATKELVGSNEQFFGPGTRLTVL.

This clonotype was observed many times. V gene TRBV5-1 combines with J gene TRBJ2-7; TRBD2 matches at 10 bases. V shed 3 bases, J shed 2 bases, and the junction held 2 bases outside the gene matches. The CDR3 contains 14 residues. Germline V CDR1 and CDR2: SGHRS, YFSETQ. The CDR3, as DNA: TGCGCCAGCAGCTCAGCGGGGGGGACCTACGAGCAGTACTTC. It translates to CASSSAGGTYEQYF.

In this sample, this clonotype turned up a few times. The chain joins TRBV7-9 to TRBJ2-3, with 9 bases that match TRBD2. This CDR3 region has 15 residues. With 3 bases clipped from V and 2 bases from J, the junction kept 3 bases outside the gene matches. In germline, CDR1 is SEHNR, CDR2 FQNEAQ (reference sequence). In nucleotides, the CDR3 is TGTGCCAGCAGCTTGGGACTAGCCATCACAGATACGCAGTATTTT. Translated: CASSLGLAITDTQYF.

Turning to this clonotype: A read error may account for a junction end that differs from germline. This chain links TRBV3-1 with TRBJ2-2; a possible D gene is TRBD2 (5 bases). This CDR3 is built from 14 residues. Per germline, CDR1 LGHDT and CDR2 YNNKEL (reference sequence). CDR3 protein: CASSKRENAGELFF. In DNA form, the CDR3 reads TGTGCCAGCAGCAAAAGGGAGAACGCCGGGGAGCTGTTTTTT.

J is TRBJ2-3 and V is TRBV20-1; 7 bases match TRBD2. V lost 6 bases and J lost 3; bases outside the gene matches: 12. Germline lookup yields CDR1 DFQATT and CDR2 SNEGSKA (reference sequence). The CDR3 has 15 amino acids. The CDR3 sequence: CSATGGAGKTDTQYF. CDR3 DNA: TGCAGTGCAACAGGAGGAGCGGGGAAAACAGATACGCAGTATTTT.

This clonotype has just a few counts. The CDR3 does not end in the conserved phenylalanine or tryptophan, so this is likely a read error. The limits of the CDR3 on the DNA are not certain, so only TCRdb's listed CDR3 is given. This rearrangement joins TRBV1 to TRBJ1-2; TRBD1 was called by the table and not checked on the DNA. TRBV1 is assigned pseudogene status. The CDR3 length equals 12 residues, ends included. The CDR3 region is CTSYTDRDRGSC.

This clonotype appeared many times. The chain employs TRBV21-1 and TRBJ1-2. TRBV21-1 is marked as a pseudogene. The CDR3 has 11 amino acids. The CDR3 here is CASSKRTGYTF. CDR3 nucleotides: TGTGCCAGCAGCAAGAGGACCGGCTACACCTTC.

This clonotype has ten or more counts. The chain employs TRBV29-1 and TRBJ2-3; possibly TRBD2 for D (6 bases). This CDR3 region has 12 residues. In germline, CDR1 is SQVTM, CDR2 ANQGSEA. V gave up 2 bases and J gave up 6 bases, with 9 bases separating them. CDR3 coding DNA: TGCAGCGTTGAAATCGGGACTGATACGCAGTATTTT. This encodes CSVEIGTDTQYF.

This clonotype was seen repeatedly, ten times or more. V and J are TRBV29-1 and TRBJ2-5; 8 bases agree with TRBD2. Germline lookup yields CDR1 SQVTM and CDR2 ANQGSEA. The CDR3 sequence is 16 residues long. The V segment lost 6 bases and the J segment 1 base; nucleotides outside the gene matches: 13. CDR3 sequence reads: CSVASRWRGVQETQYF. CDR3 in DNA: TGCAGCGTCGCAAGTAGGTGGCGGGGGGTCCAAGAGACCCAGTACTTC.

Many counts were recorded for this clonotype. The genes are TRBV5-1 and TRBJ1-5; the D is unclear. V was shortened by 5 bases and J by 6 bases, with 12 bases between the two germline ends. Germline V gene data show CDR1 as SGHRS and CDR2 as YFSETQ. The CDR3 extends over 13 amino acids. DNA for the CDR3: TGCGCCAGCAGTCGAGAGCCCGGTCAGCCCCAGCATTTT. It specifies CASSREPGQPQHF.

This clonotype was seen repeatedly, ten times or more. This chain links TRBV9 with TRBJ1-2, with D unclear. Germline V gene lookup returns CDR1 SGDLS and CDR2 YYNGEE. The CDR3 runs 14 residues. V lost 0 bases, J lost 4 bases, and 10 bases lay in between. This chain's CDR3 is CASSVDGSSYGYTF. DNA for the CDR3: TGTGCCAGCAGCGTAGATGGGAGCTCCTATGGCTACACCTTC.

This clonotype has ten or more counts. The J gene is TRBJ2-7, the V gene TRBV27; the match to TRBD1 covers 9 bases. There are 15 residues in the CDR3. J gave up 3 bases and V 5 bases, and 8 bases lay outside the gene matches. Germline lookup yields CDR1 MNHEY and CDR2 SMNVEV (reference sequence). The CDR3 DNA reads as TGTGCCAGCAGTGGTGATCCGGGACAGGGCTACGAGCAGTACTTC. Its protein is CASSGDPGQGYEQYF.

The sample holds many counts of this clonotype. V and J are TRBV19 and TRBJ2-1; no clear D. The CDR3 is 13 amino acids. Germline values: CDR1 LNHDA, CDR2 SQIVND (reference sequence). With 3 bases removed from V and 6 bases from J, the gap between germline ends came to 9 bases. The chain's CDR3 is CASSIFLVNEQFF. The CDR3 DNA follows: TGTGCCAGTAGTATTTTTTTAGTCAATGAGCAGTTCTTC.

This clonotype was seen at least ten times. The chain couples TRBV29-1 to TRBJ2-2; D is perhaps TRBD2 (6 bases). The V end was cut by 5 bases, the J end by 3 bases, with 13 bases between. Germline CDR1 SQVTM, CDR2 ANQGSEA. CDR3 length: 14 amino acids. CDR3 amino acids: CSVTPGVDTGELFF. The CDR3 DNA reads TGCAGCGTTACCCCGGGGGTCGACACCGGGGAGCTGTTTTTT.

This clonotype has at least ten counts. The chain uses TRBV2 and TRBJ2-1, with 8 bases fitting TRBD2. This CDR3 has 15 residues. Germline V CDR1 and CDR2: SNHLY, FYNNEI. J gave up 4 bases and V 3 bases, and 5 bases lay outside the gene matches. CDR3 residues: CASSDVAGGYNEQFF. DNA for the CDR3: TGTGCCAGCAGTGATGTGGCGGGGGGTTACAATGAGCAGTTCTTC.

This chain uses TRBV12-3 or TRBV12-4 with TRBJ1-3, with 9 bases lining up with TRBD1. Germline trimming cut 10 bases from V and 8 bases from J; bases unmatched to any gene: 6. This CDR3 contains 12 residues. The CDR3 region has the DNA TGTGCCACATCGACAGGGGGTTACACCATATATTTT. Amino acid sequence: CATSTGGYTIYF.

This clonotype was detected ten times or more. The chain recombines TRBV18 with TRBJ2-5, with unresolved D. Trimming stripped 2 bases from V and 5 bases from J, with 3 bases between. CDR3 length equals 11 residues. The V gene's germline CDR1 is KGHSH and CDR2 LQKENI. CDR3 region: CASSPSETQYF. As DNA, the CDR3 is TGTGCCAGCTCACCATCGGAGACCCAGTACTTC.

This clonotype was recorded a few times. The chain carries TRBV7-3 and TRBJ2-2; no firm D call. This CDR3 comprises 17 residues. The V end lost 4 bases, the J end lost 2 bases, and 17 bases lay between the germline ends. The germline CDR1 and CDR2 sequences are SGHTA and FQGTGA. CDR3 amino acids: CASSSGPLRSNTGELFF. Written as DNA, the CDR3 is TGTGCCAGCAGCTCCGGGCCCCTCCGCTCTAACACCGGGGAGCTGTTTTTT.

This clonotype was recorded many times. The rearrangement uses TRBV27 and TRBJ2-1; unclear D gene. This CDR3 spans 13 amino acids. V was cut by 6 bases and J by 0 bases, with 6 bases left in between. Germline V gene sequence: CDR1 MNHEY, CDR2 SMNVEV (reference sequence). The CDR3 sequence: CASRGASYNEQFF. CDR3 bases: TGTGCCAGCAGGGGTGCCTCCTACAATGAGCAGTTCTTC.